This is a list of T cell receptor beta chains from one sample in a study of regulatory T cells in long-lasting Graves disease. TCRdb recomputed calls from the multiplex PCR reads with MiXCR, one row per CDR3 protein. The data hold 300,000 to 350,000 distinct CDR3 sequences, with about 20% observed a single time. Sequencing used peripheral blood mononuclear cells (PBMCs), obtained when the disease was refractory, from a patient treated with antithyroid drugs. Source of these receptors: a female donor with Graves disease. Each CDR3 is given with its conserved first and last residue. A D gene is named only where the DNA matches it firmly. Clone size, where shown, is once, few, many, or a class for clones that have expanded.

v_gene,j_gene,abundance,d_gene,CDR3aa,CDR3nt
TRBV20-1,TRBJ2-5,.,.,CSASASTGAGETQYF,TGCAGTGCTAGTGCATCGACCGGAGCGGGAGAGACCCAGTACTTC
TRBV20-1,TRBJ2-7,few,TRBD1,CSARRTGGRHEQYF,TGCAGTGCTAGGCGGACAGGGGGCCGCCACGAGCAGTACTTC
TRBV7-2,TRBJ2-7,few,.,CASSSLDAEQYF,TGTGCCAGCAGCTCCCTCGATGCGGAGCAGTACTTC
TRBV7-2,TRBJ1-4,.,.,CASSLEQSGEKLFF,TGTGCCAGCAGCTTGGAACAGAGTGGGGAAAAACTGTTTTTT
TRBV19,TRBJ2-5,few,.,CASSSPGKAAQETQYF,TGTGCCAGTAGTAGCCCGGGGAAGGCGGCCCAAGAGACCCAGTACTTC
TRBV5-1,TRBJ2-7,.,.,CASSLDGGHYEQYF,TGCGCCAGCAGCTTGGATGGAGGGCACTACGAGCAGTACTTC
TRBV2,TRBJ2-5,.,.,CTSSVETQYF,TGTACCAGCAGTGTAGAGACCCAGTACTTC
TRBV7-9,TRBJ2-7,many,.,CASNARGHEQYF,TGTGCCAGCAATGCGCGGGGCCACGAGCAGTACTTC
TRBV11-3,TRBJ1-5,many,.,CASSASGNGNQPQHF,TGTGCCAGCAGCGCTTCAGGGAATGGCAATCAGCCCCAGCATTTT
TRBV20-1,TRBJ1-6,few,.,CSPTGGGNSPLHF,TGCAGTCCAACCGGGGGAGGGAATTCACCCCTCCACTTT
TRBV6-5,TRBJ1-2,many,.,CASSYSGTGLGYTF,TGTGCCAGCAGTTACTCCGGAACAGGGCTCGGCTACACCTTC
TRBV18,TRBJ2-7,many,TRBD2,CASSAGGPEQYF,TGTGCCAGCTCGGCGGGAGGGCCCGAGCAGTACTTC
TRBV14,TRBJ2-3,.,.,CASSQEGGRIIPDTQYF,TGTGCCAGCAGCCAAGAAGGAGGACGGATTATCCCAGATACGCAGTATTTT
TRBV30,TRBJ2-2,.,TRBD1,CAWSRGTGGPGELFF,TGTGCCTGGAGCCGCGGGACAGGGGGCCCCGGGGAGCTGTTTTTT
TRBV19,TRBJ1-2,.,.,CASSYREPYHGYTF,TGTGCCAGTAGTTACAGGGAGCCCTATCATGGCTACACCTTC
TRBV4-2,TRBJ1-6,few,.,CASSQDPGPMNSPLHF,TGTGCCAGCAGCCAAGACCCGGGACCGATGAATTCACCCCTCCACTTT
TRBV7-9,TRBJ1-2,.,TRBD1,CASSPGTERNYGYTF,TGTGCCAGCAGCCCGGGGACAGAAAGAAACTATGGCTACACCTTC
TRBV6-5,TRBJ2-7,.,.,CASSYGRGGSYEQYF,TGTGCCAGCAGTTACGGAAGGGGGGGCTCCTACGAGCAGTACTTC
TRBV11-3,TRBJ2-5,.,.,CASSTIHRRAGETQYF,TGTGCCAGCAGCACCATCCACCGAAGGGCTGGGGAGACCCAGTACTTC
TRBV20-1,TRBJ2-5,few,.,CSALFPRLQETQYF,TGCAGTGCCCTTTTCCCCCGACTACAAGAGACCCAGTACTTC
TRBV7-9,TRBJ1-2,.,.,CASSLDTTNYGYAF,TGTGCCAGCAGCTTAGACACAACCAACTATGGCTACGCCTTC